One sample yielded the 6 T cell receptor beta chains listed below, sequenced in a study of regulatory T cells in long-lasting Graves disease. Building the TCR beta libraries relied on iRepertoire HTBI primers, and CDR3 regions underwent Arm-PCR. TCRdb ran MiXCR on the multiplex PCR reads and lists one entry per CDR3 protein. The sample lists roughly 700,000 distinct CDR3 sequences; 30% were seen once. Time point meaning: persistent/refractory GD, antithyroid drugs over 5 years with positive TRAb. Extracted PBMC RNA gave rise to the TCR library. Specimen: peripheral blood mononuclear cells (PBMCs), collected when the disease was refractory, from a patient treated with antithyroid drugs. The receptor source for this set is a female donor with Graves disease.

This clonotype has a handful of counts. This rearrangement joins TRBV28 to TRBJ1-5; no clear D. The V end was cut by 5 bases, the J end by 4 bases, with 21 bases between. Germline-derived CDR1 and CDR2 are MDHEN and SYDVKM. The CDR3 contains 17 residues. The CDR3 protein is CASSHRSGSLGNQPQHF. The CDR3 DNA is TGTGCCAGCAGTCACCGATCCGGGTCCCTTGGTAATCAGCCCCAGCATTTT.

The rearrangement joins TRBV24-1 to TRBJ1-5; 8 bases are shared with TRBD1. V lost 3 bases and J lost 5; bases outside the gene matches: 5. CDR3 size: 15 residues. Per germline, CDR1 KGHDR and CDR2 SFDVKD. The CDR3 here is CATSDPTGVDQPQHF. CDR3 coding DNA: TGTGCCACCAGTGATCCGACAGGGGTGGATCAGCCCCAGCATTTT.

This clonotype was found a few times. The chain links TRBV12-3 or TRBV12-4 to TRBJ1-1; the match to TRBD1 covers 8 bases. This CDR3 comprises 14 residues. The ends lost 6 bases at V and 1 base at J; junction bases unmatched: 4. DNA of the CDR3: TGTGCCAGCAGGTACAGGGGGGGGAACACTGAAGCTTTCTTT. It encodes CASRYRGGNTEAFF.

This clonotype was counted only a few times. The CDR3 sequence is CSALTSTGRDEQYF. The CDR3 bases are TGCAGTGCTCTTACTTCGACAGGGAGGGACGAGCAGTACTTC. The rearrangement joins TRBV20-1 to TRBJ2-7; TRBD1 or TRBD2 may be the D gene (7 bases each). Trimming shortened V by 5 bases and J by 5 bases, and 19 bases separated the two germline ends. CDR3 length: 14 residues. From germline, CDR1 is DFQATT and CDR2 SNEGSKA (reference sequence).

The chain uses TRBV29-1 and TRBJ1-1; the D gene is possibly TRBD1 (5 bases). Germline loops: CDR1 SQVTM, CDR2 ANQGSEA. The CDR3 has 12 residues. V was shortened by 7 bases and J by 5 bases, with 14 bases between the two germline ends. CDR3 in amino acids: CSADSGGTEAFF. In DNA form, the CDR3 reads TGCAGCGCCGACAGTGGGGGGACTGAAGCTTTCTTT.

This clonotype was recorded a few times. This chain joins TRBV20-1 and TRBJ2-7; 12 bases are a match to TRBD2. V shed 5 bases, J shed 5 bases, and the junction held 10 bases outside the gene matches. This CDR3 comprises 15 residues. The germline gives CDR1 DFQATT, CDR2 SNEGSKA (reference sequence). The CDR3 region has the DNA TGCAGTGCTGCCCCCCTGGGACTAGCGGGTAACGAGCAGTACTTC. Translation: CSAAPLGLAGNEQYF.